This passage covers 20 T cell receptor beta chains from one sample sequenced in a study of cytomegalovirus exposure and HLA in healthy donors. Amplification used 60 Vbeta primers and 13 Jbeta primers. Only in-frame clones appear in the TCRdb table, and some are missing; sequencing was by immunoSEQ multiplex PCR. The data show about 130,000 clones, with approximately 61% seen just once and over 1.5% held by the top ten. The sample consisted of PBMCs. The receptor set was obtained from a human donor in good health.

The chain carries TRBV28 and TRBJ2-5, with unresolved D. The DNA end lines up better with TRBJ2-7; the J call may be wrong. The CDR3 is 12 residues long. The germline V gene encodes CDR1 MDHEN and CDR2 SYDVKM. The CDR3 reads CASSQSFYEQYF. The CDR3 DNA sequence: TGTGCCAGCAGCCAATCATTCTACGAGCAGTACTTC.

The rearrangement joins TRBV28 to TRBJ2-2, with 9 bases identical to TRBD1. The trim removed 5 bases at V and 4 bases at J, leaving 8 bases unmatched. In germline, CDR1 is MDHEN, CDR2 SYDVKM. The CDR3 contains 16 residues. The DNA for the CDR3 is TGTGCCAGCAGTGTTCCGGGACAGGGAAGCACCGGGGAGCTGTTTTTT. Residues: CASSVPGQGSTGELFF.

In its sample, this clone was seen a few times. Within the sample, other DNA sequences also encode this same CDR3. J is TRBJ2-1 and V is TRBV5-4, with TRBD2 matching 12 bases. The germline gives CDR1 SGHNT, CDR2 YYREEE (reference sequence). The CDR3 is 16 amino acids. With 2 bases clipped from V and 1 base from J, the junction kept 1 base outside the gene matches. The CDR3 coding sequence is TGTGCCAGCAGCTTACTAGCGGGAGGTTCCTACAATGAGCAGTTCTTC. Its protein product is CASSLLAGGSYNEQFF.

The V call is TRBV27, the J call TRBJ1-2, with D possibly being TRBD1 (6 bases). Germline V gene data show CDR1 as MNHEY and CDR2 as SMNVEV (reference sequence). The V and J ends lost 8 bases and 2 bases respectively, with 12 bases between them. The CDR3 loop spans 13 amino acids. The CDR3 reads CASGRTENYGYTF. The CDR3, as DNA: TGTGCCAGCGGAAGGACAGAGAACTATGGCTACACCTTC.

The CDR3 nucleotides read TGTGCCAGCAGAATAAGCGGGAGCTCCTACAATGAGCAGTTCTTC. Its protein is CASRISGSSYNEQFF. The chain uses TRBV7-8 and TRBJ2-1; 8 bases fit TRBD2. CDR3 length: 15 amino acids. With 6 bases clipped from V and 0 bases from J, the junction kept 4 bases outside the gene matches. Germline lookup yields CDR1 SGHVS and CDR2 FQNEAQ.

The rearrangement links TRBV18 to TRBJ2-5; 7 nucleotides match TRBD1. Trimming cost V 5 bases and J 3 bases; bases outside gene matches: 9. CDR1 and CDR2 from the germline V gene are KGHSH and LQKENI. This CDR3 has 15 amino acids. CDR3 DNA sequence: TGTGCCAGCTCAGCCCCCGGGACAGACAAAGAGACCCAGTACTTC. Amino acids: CASSAPGTDKETQYF.

The chain couples TRBV23-1 to TRBJ2-7; D is ambiguous. Being an ORF, TRBV23-1 has a function that is uncertain. V was shortened by 4 bases and J by 6 bases, with 7 bases between the two germline ends. The length of the CDR3 is 11 residues. CDR3 loop: CASSPPCEQYF. The CDR3 bases are TGCGCCAGCAGTCCCCCCTGCGAGCAGTACTTC.

V gene TRBV28 combines with J gene TRBJ1-5; 8 bases align to TRBD1. The CDR3 has 15 residues. V dropped 6 bases and J dropped 3; count of bases not matched to a gene: 7. CDR1 is MDHEN and CDR2 is SYDVKM in the germline V gene. CDR3 nucleotides: TGTGCCAGCAGCAACGGACAGGGCAACAATCAGCCCCAGCATTTT. Its protein is CASSNGQGNNQPQHF. Complete variable domain (other parts from reference TRBV28 and TRBJ1-5): DVKVTQSSRYLVKRTGEKVFLECVQDMDHENMFWYRQDPGLGLRLIYFSYDVKMKEKGDIPEGYSVSREKKERFSLILESASTNQTSMYLCASSNGQGNNQPQHFGDGTRLSIL.

This clone was recorded a few times. The sample has other DNA sequences that encode this CDR3 too. CDR3 bases: TGTGCCAGCAGCCTTTACAATGAGCAGTTCTTC. Protein sequence: CASSLYNEQFF. The chain carries TRBV28 and TRBJ2-1, with unresolved D. The length of the CDR3 is 11 residues. CDR1 and CDR2 from the germline V gene are MDHEN and SYDVKM. V dropped 6 bases and J dropped 4 bases, with 4 bases sitting between them.

The rearrangement joins TRBV7-7 to TRBJ2-5; D perhaps matches TRBD2 (5 bases). Germline V gene sequence: CDR1 SSHAT, CDR2 FNYEAQ (reference sequence). The ends were cut back, 4 bases at V and 4 bases at J, with 16 bases in the middle. The length of the CDR3 is 15 residues. In DNA, the CDR3 is TGTGCCAGCAGCTCCCGGGGAGCCACGGGAGAGACCCAGTACTTC. Translated: CASSSRGATGETQYF.

This clone was found a few times. The chain couples TRBV7-8 to TRBJ2-7; D might be TRBD1 (8 bases). Germline V CDR1 and CDR2: SGHVS, FQNEAQ. Deletions cut 5 bases from V and 3 bases from J, with 14 bases between. The length of the CDR3 is 14 residues. The CDR3 sequence: CASSQTGEGYEQYF. The CDR3 DNA is TGTGCCAGCAGCCAGACAGGGGAGGGCTACGAGCAGTACTTC. Complete variable domain (other parts from reference TRBV7-8 and TRBJ2-7): GAGVSQSPRYKVAKRGQDVALRCDPISGHVSLFWYQQALGQGPEFLTYFQNEAQLDKSGLPSDRFFAERPEGSVSTLKIQRTQQEDSAVYLCASSQTGEGYEQYFGPGTRLTVT.

This clone was seen just once. The chain links TRBV25-1 to TRBJ2-7; TRBD1 agrees at 8 bases. V gave up 2 bases and J gave up 2 bases; unmatched junction bases: 8. Germline loops: CDR1 MGHDK, CDR2 SYGVNS. This CDR3 contains 16 residues. The CDR3 nucleotides read TGTGCCAGCAGTGAAAGTGTTGGACAGGGAACCTACGAGCAGTACTTC. Its translation is CASSESVGQGTYEQYF.

This clone was detected a few times. This chain connects TRBV27 to TRBJ2-3, with unresolved D. CDR3 length: 13 residues. The germline gives CDR1 MNHEY, CDR2 SMNVEV (reference sequence). The V and J ends lost 1 base and 6 bases respectively, with 8 bases between them. The CDR3 loop is CASSLFPGDTQYF. In DNA, the CDR3 is TGTGCCAGCAGTTTATTCCCCGGGGATACGCAGTATTTT.

The rearrangement links TRBV4-3 to TRBJ2-5; TRBD1 aligns across 7 bases. Germline V gene lookup returns CDR1 LGHNA and CDR2 YSLEER. V was clipped by 5 bases and J by 5 bases; unmatched bases: 11. The CDR3 contains 15 residues. The CDR3 DNA reads as TGCGCCAGCAGCGCTACCCAGACAGGGATGGAGACCCAGTACTTC. This gives the protein CASSATQTGMETQYF.

This clone was recorded once. The chain combines TRBV11-2 with TRBJ2-3; the match to TRBD2 covers 9 bases. Germline values: CDR1 SGHAT, CDR2 FQNNGV. The CDR3 contains 16 residues. J lost 5 bases, V lost 1 base, and 7 bases had no gene match. The CDR3 DNA reads TGTGCCAGCAGCTTAGGGGCGGGAGGGCCAGGAGATACGCAGTATTTT. Amino acids: CASSLGAGGPGDTQYF.

The rearrangement uses TRBV6-1 and TRBJ1-1, with TRBD1 identical over 10 bases. Germline V CDR1 and CDR2: MNHNS, SASEGT. The J segment lost 1 base and the V segment lost 5 bases, leaving 4 bases of the junction unmatched. CDR3 size: 15 residues. The CDR3 coding sequence is TGTGCCAGCAGTACCCGACAGGGGGCGAACACTGAAGCTTTCTTT. This codes for CASSTRQGANTEAFF.

V and J are TRBV5-1 and TRBJ2-7; 12 bases fit TRBD1. This CDR3 region has 17 residues. Germline V gene lookup returns CDR1 SGHRS and CDR2 YFSETQ. J lost 7 bases, V lost 4 bases, and 15 bases had no gene match. Written as DNA, the CDR3 is TGCGCCAGCAGCGGGGGACAGGGGGCTAGCGGGAGTGGAGAGCAGTACTTC. Its protein product is CASSGGQGASGSGEQYF.

This clone was detected only a few times. V and J are TRBV19 and TRBJ2-5, with 7 bases fitting TRBD2. The J call may be in error: the DNA end matches TRBJ2-7 better. CDR3 length: 15 amino acids. CDR1 and CDR2 from the germline V gene are LNHDA and SQIVND (reference sequence). CDR3 in DNA: TGTGCCAGTAGTATAGGGGAGGGATCGTCCTACGAGCAGTACTTC. This sequence encodes CASSIGEGSSYEQYF.

This clone was detected only once. This chain links TRBV7-3 with TRBJ2-7; TRBD2 matches at 7 bases. CDR3 size: 15 residues. Germline assignment: CDR1 SGHTA and CDR2 FQGTGA. The junction had 11 bases not matched to a gene; V was cut back by 3 bases and J by 6 bases. This CDR3 is CASSFGLGGRSEQYF. In DNA, the CDR3 is TGTGCCAGCAGCTTTGGTTTGGGGGGGAGATCCGAGCAGTACTTC.

The sample holds one count of this clone. The J gene is TRBJ2-7, the V gene TRBV6-1; D is ambiguous. Germline CDR1 is MNHNS and CDR2 is SASEGT. This CDR3 has 13 residues. With 2 bases removed from V and 3 bases from J, the gap between germline ends came to 8 bases. The CDR3 here is CASSEWPNYEQYF. CDR3 nucleotide sequence: TGTGCCAGCAGTGAATGGCCGAACTACGAGCAGTACTTC.